This T cell receptor (beta chain) stems from a study of CD8+ T cells in alopecia areata. Study-wide findings and caveats: Clonality in the scalp and expanded CD8+ clones ranked among the top 100 were significantly decreased by tofacitinib. In scalp and blood during tofacitinib, many expanded lesional clones persisted.

Germline CDR1 reads SGHNT; CDR2 reads YYREEE (reference sequence). The length of the CDR3 is 14 residues. J lost 9 bases, V lost 3 bases, and 7 bases had no gene match. As regards this clone: Its antigen remains unknown.

RNA, once extracted, was reverse transcribed into cDNA for use as the sequencing template. Only in-frame clones appear in the TCRdb table, and some are missing; sequencing was by immunoSEQ multiplex PCR. The sample records about 160,000 clones, about 71% being singletons. Treatment: oral pan-JAK inhibitor, 5-10 mg twice daily. Source: CD4+ T cells sorted from blood, taken at week 4, from a patient treated with tofacitinib. The receptor was isolated from a human donor with alopecia areata. The V and J genes are TRBV5-4 and TRBJ2-1; TRBD1 agrees at 9 bases. The CDR3 loop reads CASSSRDRDGEQFF. DNA of the CDR3: TGTGCCAGCAGCTCCCGGGACAGGGATGGTGAGCAGTTCTTC.